This TCR beta chain originates from a study of OX40 agonist ivuxolimab in advanced cancers. Context from the whole study: Ivuxolimab was a fully human IgG2 agonistic monoclonal antibody targeting the costimulatory receptor OX40 (CD134). The monotherapy dose-escalation portion (N of about 57 patients) of the phase I ivuxolimab trial is reported in the paper. Peripheral TCRbeta sequencing was intended to test whether TCR sequence diversity was altered and clonal T-cell expansion was caused by ivuxolimab. Of the approximately 50 patients in dose escalation, 19 had hepatocellular carcinoma, about 15 had melanoma, 9 had renal cell carcinoma and 9 had head and neck cancer. Intravenous ivuxolimab was administered to patients every 2 weeks at six dose levels: 0.01, 0.1, 0.3, 1.5, 3 and 10 mg/kg. Prior anti-PD-1, anti-PD-L1 or anti-CTLA-4 therapy was permitted, and 40% of dose-escalation patients had received checkpoint inhibitors. In the dose-escalation cohort, 82.7% of patients were male, and the mean age was around 60 years, with a range of 23 to 79. Partial responses were achieved by three dose-escalation patients, of whom one had hepatocellular carcinoma and two had cutaneous melanoma. Study-level results and caveats: Clonal expansion of both CD4+ and CD8+ blood T cells was observed from baseline to week 6 at doses 0.1 to 3.0 mg/kg. In the 0.1-3.0 mg/kg groups, partial responders were among the patients with the lowest normalized peripheral clonal expansion, particularly in CD8+ T cells. Low levels of normalized T-cell clonal expansion were also shown by some nonresponding patients. Which antigens the clonally expanded peripheral T cells were specific for was not determined. After ivuxolimab, expanded clones were on average more numerous among CD8+ T cells than among CD4+ T cells.

Patients with autoimmune disease history or receiving systemic immunosuppression were excluded from the trial. Peripheral blood for TCR sequencing was collected from all dose cohorts at baseline, on cycle 4 day 1, and on cycle 7 day 1. The samples were taken from a phase I, first-in-human, multicenter, open-label dose-escalation trial of ivuxolimab. Adults with locally advanced or metastatic head and neck squamous cell, hepatocellular, melanoma or renal cell carcinoma were enrolled in the trial. Before TCR sequencing, CD4+ T cells and CD8+ T cells were sorted from peripheral blood as separate populations. Genomic DNA was extracted from sorted cells for sequencing of the TCRbeta CDR3 region. The immunoSEQ Assay was used for sequencing of TCRbeta CDR3 regions. The immuneACCESS repertoire file appears here via TCRdb, limited to in-frame rearrangements. These files lack a portion of the clones; in checked studies, under half of the deficit traces to unresolved V genes, and the cause of the others is not known. Here the sample has 70,000 or so clones; around 90% occur a single time. About 1.3% of the sample belongs to the ten largest clones.

Comment on this clone: The clone's antigen remains unknown. Nothing much larger sits one base from this clone, and base qualities are not available.

The TCR comes from an adult with an advanced solid tumor such as melanoma, head and neck, liver or kidney cancer. The starting material was CD4+ or CD8+ T cells sorted from blood, obtained in a trial of the OX40 agonist ivuxolimab.

The CDR3 sequence is CASEGTGGMYEQYF. The nucleotides are TGTGCCAGCGAGGGGACAGGGGGCATGTACGAGCAGTACTTC. The rearranged segments are TRBV28 and TRBJ2-7, with TRBD1 identical over 12 junction bases. The CDR3, from cysteine to phenylalanine, totals 14 residues. Just CDR3 DNA is preserved here, 42 bases in frame from base 1. Via the germline V gene, CDR1 is MDHEN and CDR2 SYDVKM. Trimmed from V: 8 bases; trimmed from J: 4 bases; junction bases lacking a gene match: 6. The reference TRBV28 and TRBJ2-7 proteins fill in what lies around the CDR3, so the full variable domain reads DVKVTQSSRYLVKRTGEKVFLECVQDMDHENMFWYRQDPGLGLRLIYFSYDVKMKEKGDIPEGYSVSREKKERFSLILESASTNQTSMYLCASEGTGGMYEQYFGPGTRLTVT.